Sequencing of this TCR beta chain was carried out in a study of T cell repertoires in cytomegalovirus infection. Study results and limitations: Dominant in the ex vivo response were TCR beta clonotypes restricted by HLA-C and specific for CMV. Public TCR beta family frequency separated CMV-and-HLA carriers, including in an independent cohort.

CDR1 MNHEY and CDR2 SVGEGT come from the germline V gene. The V gene lost 2 bases and the J gene lost 5 bases, with 12 bases spanning the gap. CDR3 length equals 14 residues. In TCRdb, the reads were re-called with MiXCR into one record per CDR3 protein. The sample has about 830,000 distinct CDR3 sequences, about 30% seen once. This clonotype came up a few times. The target antigen is unknown. The source was cultured CD8+ T cells from PBMCs, collected from culture after CMV antigen stimulation. The sequence was obtained from a human donor in good health (CMV status not recorded). Some clones in this sample may be carry-over from other donors' samples. V usage is TRBV6-2 or TRBV6-3 and J usage is TRBJ1-1; no reliable D call. The CDR3 region is CASSYTTSGTEAFF. The CDR3 nucleotides are TGTGCCAGCAGTTACACGACGTCAGGAACTGAAGCTTTCTTT.